This T cell receptor beta chain came from a study of glioma-infiltrating T cells. Study-wide context: Glioblastomas were WHO grade IV, sampled at first diagnosis; low-grade were grade II.

The CDR3 length is 14 residues. CDR1 and CDR2 (germline): MDHEN, SYDVKM. V gave up 8 bases and J gave up 7 bases, with 20 bases separating them. This clonotype has more than one count but fewer than ten. Its antigen is not identified. Using RNA template, CDR3s of TCR alpha and beta were amplified with iRepertoire arm-PCR. TCRdb independently ran MiXCR on the multiplex PCR reads; one entry per CDR3 protein. This table has 300,000 to 400,000 distinct CDR3 sequences, less than 50% appearing once. Findings and limits, study-wide: Tissue and blood shared very few CDR3 sequences. A blood CDR3 motif signature was depleted in highly divergent patients. Tissue-blood divergence was below expectation in non-neoplastic patients, above in gliomas.

The specimen sequenced was glioma tissue, nonneoplastic brain tissue, or PBMCs (not recorded which). J is TRBJ2-5 and V is TRBV28; D possibly matches TRBD1 or TRBD2 (5 bases each). The origin of this receptor is a human donor with low-grade glioma or glioblastoma, undergoing nonglioma brain surgery, or in good health (not recorded which). CDR3 coding DNA: TGTGCCAGCCTATCGGGACCGCAAGTCGGGACCCAGTACTTC. Residues: CASLSGPQVGTQYF.